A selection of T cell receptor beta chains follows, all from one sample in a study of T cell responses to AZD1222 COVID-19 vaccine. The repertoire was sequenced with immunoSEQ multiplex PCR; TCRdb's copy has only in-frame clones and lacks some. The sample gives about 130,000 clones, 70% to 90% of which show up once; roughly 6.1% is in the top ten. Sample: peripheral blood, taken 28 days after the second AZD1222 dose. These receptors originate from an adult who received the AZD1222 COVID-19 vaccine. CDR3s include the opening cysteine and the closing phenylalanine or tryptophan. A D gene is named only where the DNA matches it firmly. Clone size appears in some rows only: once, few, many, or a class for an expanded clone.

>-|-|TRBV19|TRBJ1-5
CASSIGGDRTYQPQHF
TGTGCCAGTAGTATAGGTGGCGACAGAACTTATCAGCCCCAGCATTTT
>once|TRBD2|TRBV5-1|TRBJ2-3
CASSLAWGGEADTQYF
TGCGCCAGCAGCTTGGCCTGGGGAGGGGAGGCAGATACGCAGTATTTT
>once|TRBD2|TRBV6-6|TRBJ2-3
CASSPNSGGPDTQYF
TGTGCCAGCAGTCCAAATAGCGGGGGCCCAGATACGCAGTATTTT
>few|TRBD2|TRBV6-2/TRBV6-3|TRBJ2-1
CASSYELAGGNEQFF
TGTGCCAGCAGTTACGAGTTAGCGGGGGGCAATGAGCAGTTCTTC
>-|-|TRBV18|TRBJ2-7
CASSRGFAGEGYEQYF
TGTGCCAGCTCACGAGGCTTTGCAGGGGAGGGCTACGAGCAGTACTTC
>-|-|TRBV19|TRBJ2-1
CASSPQTRGTYNEQFF
TGTGCCAGTAGTCCACAGACTAGGGGTACATACAATGAGCAGTTCTTC
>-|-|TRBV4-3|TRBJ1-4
CASSQAERANEKLFF
TGCGCCAGCAGCCAAGCGGAGAGGGCTAATGAAAAACTGTTTTTT
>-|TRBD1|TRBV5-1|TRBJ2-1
CASSLVWGQGPGEQFF
TGCGCCAGCAGCTTGGTTTGGGGACAGGGGCCTGGTGAGCAGTTCTTC
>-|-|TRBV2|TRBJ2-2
CASSENRLSTGELFF
TGTGCCAGCAGTGAGAACAGACTCAGCACCGGGGAGCTGTTTTTT
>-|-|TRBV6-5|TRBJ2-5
CASSYRVQETQYF
TGTGCCAGCAGTTACAGGGTCCAAGAGACCCAGTACTTC
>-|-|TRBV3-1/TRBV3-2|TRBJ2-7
CASSQGAGEQYF
TGTGCCAGCAGCCAAGGGGCCGGCGAGCAGTACTTC
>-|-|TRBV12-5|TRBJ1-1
CASGLVRSRALGGTEAFF
TGTGCTAGTGGTTTGGTACGTAGCAGGGCCTTGGGGGGCACTGAAGCTTTCTTT
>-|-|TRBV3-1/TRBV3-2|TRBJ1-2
CASSQGEIDYTF
TGTGCCAGCAGCCAAGGGGAAATTGACTACACCTTC
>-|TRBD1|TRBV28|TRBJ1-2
CASSLADRGTHGYTF
TGTGCCAGCAGTTTAGCGGACAGGGGGACTCATGGCTACACCTTC